Listed here are 18 T cell receptor beta chains from one sample, sequenced in a study of cytomegalovirus exposure and HLA in healthy donors. PCR amplification relied on 60 Vbeta primers (plus 13 Jbeta primers). Profiled with immunoSEQ multiplex PCR; TCRdb holds only in-frame clones, not every one. The data show under 200,000 clones, about 71% seen once. The sample taken for sequencing was PBMCs. Source of these receptors: a woman under 40 in good health and CMV-seronegative.

The J gene is TRBJ2-1, the V gene TRBV4-1; 7 nucleotides agree with TRBD1. This CDR3 is 15 amino acids long. Germline CDR1 is MGHRA and CDR2 is YSYEKL. V dropped 5 bases and J dropped 3; count of bases not matched to a gene: 7. CDR3 residues: CASSLQGTDYNEQFF. The CDR3 DNA reads TGCGCCAGCAGCTTACAGGGGACCGACTACAATGAGCAGTTCTTC.

This chain connects TRBV14 to TRBJ1-4; no definite D call. V gave up 0 bases and J gave up 1 base, with 9 bases separating them. CDR3 size: 16 residues. CDR1 is SGHDN and CDR2 is FVKESK in the germline V gene. CDR3 bases: TGTGCCAGCAGCCAAGATTTGAGGAAAACTAATGAAAAACTGTTTTTT. Translated: CASSQDLRKTNEKLFF.

The chain uses TRBV2 and TRBJ2-7, with D tentatively TRBD2 (5 bases). Germline V CDR1 and CDR2: SNHLY, FYNNEI. The V end was cut by 7 bases, the J end by 4 bases, with 14 bases between. The CDR3 has 13 amino acids. The chain's CDR3 is CASTLSRTYEQYF. CDR3 bases: TGTGCCAGCACCCTTTCCAGGACTTACGAGCAGTACTTC.

V and J are TRBV6-1 and TRBJ1-1, with 7 bases that match TRBD1. After removal of 5 bases from V and 3 bases from J, the junction contained 3 bases not matched to a gene. The germline gives CDR1 MNHNS, CDR2 SASEGT. This CDR3 is built from 13 residues. CDR3: CASSPQGDTEAFF. CDR3 DNA sequence: TGTGCCAGCAGTCCCCAGGGGGACACTGAAGCTTTCTTT.

The V gene is TRBV10-2, the J gene TRBJ2-1; tentative D call: TRBD2 (5 bases). Per the germline V gene, CDR1 is WSHSY and CDR2 is SAAADI. The V end was cut by 6 bases, the J end by 0 bases, with 12 bases between. The CDR3 extends over 15 amino acids. Here the CDR3 DNA reads TGCGCCAGCAGCTCCGGGATTTACTCCTACAATGAGCAGTTCTTC. Amino acid sequence: CASSSGIYSYNEQFF.

The CDR3: CASSPTNYGYTF. Written as DNA, the CDR3 is TGTGCCAGTAGTCCGACAAACTATGGCTACACCTTC. The V and J genes are TRBV19 and TRBJ1-2; D gene unclear. Between the trimmed V and J ends, which lost 5 bases and 2 bases, there was a span of 6 bases. Germline V CDR1 and CDR2: LNHDA, SQIVND (reference sequence). The length of the CDR3 is 12 residues.

The J gene is TRBJ2-5, the V gene TRBV2; TRBD2 agrees at 9 bases. The V gene's germline CDR1 is SNHLY and CDR2 FYNNEI. The CDR3 length is 16 residues. The V gene end was trimmed by 2 bases and the J gene end by 1 base; junction bases not matched to a gene: 5. The CDR3 nucleotides are TGTGCCAGCAGTGAAATCGCTAGCGGGGCCCAAGAGACCCAGTACTTC. Translated: CASSEIASGAQETQYF.

This clone has just one count. DNA for the CDR3: TGTGCCAGCAGCTTAAAAACAGGCAGTAATTCACCCCTCCACTTT. Encoded protein: CASSLKTGSNSPLHF. V gene TRBV7-6 combines with J gene TRBJ1-6; maybe TRBD1 (5 bases). Germline V gene data show CDR1 as SGHVS and CDR2 as FNYEAQ. The CDR3 loop spans 15 amino acids. V shed 2 bases and J shed 6 bases, with 11 bases lying between them.

The chain recombines TRBV18 with TRBJ2-1, with 13 positions matching TRBD2. CDR3 length equals 16 residues. Trimming at V came to 6 bases and at J to 9 bases, leaving 11 bases not matched to a gene. From germline, CDR1 is KGHSH and CDR2 LQKENI. CDR3 residues: CASSPTGLAGAVEQFF. The CDR3, as DNA: TGTGCCAGCTCCCCCACCGGACTAGCGGGAGCCGTTGAGCAGTTCTTC.

V gene TRBV7-3 combines with J gene TRBJ2-1, with 12 bases lining up with TRBD2. The CDR3 length is 16 residues. The germline CDR1 and CDR2 sequences are SGHTA and FQGTGA. Trimming removed 5 bases from V and 8 bases from J; junction bases left unmatched: 10. CDR3 coding DNA: TGTGCCAGCAGCGATTGGACTAGCGGGGCTTCGGATGAGCAGTTCTTC. It encodes CASSDWTSGASDEQFF.

This chain uses TRBV9 with TRBJ2-1; TRBD2 aligns across 11 bases. The CDR3 sequence is 16 residues long. CDR1 and CDR2 from the germline V gene are SGDLS and YYNGEE. V shed 4 bases, J shed 6 bases, and the junction held 9 bases outside the gene matches. The CDR3 DNA is TGTGCCAGCAGCCCCCTAGCGGGAGGAGCGGGCAATGAGCAGTTCTTC. Its translation is CASSPLAGGAGNEQFF.

This sequence joins TRBV5-4 and TRBJ1-5; D call uncertain. The length of the CDR3 is 13 residues. The V and J ends lost 2 bases and 3 bases respectively, with 6 bases between them. Germline V gives CDR1 SGHNT, CDR2 YYREEE (reference sequence). The CDR3 sequence: CASSFGLNQPQHF. The DNA of the CDR3 is TGTGCCAGCAGCTTCGGACTCAATCAGCCCCAGCATTTT.

Remarks on this clone: A junction boundary mismatches the germline segment, possibly from a read error. The chain has TRBV7-9 and TRBJ1-6; perhaps TRBD1 as D (6 bases). Per germline, CDR1 SEHNR and CDR2 FQNEAQ (reference sequence). This CDR3 has 13 amino acids. In DNA form, the CDR3 reads TGTTCCAGCAGCTTACTCAGGGGTTCACCCCTCCACTTT. This sequence encodes CSSSLLRGSPLHF.

As regards this clone: The junction does not match germline at one end; this may be a read error. The rearrangement joins TRBV7-9 to TRBJ1-5, with no clear D. There are 12 residues in the CDR3. Germline V gives CDR1 SEHNR, CDR2 FQNEAQ (reference sequence). In DNA form, the CDR3 reads TGTTCCAGCAGCCGTAGCAATCAGCCCCAGCATTTT. Residues: CSSSRSNQPQHF. The whole variable domain, remainder taken from reference TRBV7-9 and TRBJ1-5, is DTGVSQNPRHKITKRGQNVTFRCDPISEHNRLYWYRQTLGQGPEFLTYFQNEAQLEKSRLLSDRFSAERPKGSFSTLEIQRTEQGDSAMYLCSSSRSNQPQHFGDGTRLSIL.

The J gene is TRBJ2-1, the V gene TRBV28; possible D gene TRBD1, 7 bases. Deletions cut 5 bases from V and 7 bases from J, with 18 bases between. This CDR3 has 15 amino acids. CDR1 MDHEN and CDR2 SYDVKM come from the germline V gene. This CDR3 reads CASSTAGGRGNEQFF. CDR3 bases: TGTGCCAGCAGTACCGCAGGGGGGCGAGGGAATGAGCAGTTCTTC.

A few counts support this clone. The chain employs TRBV15 and TRBJ2-1; 14 bases map to TRBD2. This CDR3 spans 15 amino acids. Germline V lookup: CDR1 LNHNV, CDR2 YYDKDF (reference sequence). The J segment lost 5 bases and the V segment lost 5 bases, leaving 2 bases of the junction unmatched. Here the CDR3 DNA reads TGTGCCACCAGCCCGGGACTAGCGGGAGACAATGAGCAGTTCTTC. It translates to CATSPGLAGDNEQFF. The full variable domain, in which reference TRBV15 and TRBJ2-1 provide the parts outside the CDR3, is DAMVIQNPRYQVTQFGKPVTLSCSQTLNHNVMYWYQQKSSQAPKLLFHYYDKDFNNEADTPDNFQSRRPNTSFCFLDIRSPGLGDTAMYLCATSPGLAGDNEQFFGPGTRLTVL.

A remark on this clone: Other DNA variants within this sample encode the same CDR3. The V call is TRBV5-4, the J call TRBJ2-5, with D tentatively TRBD1 (5 bases). Deletions cut 1 base from V and 3 bases from J, with 10 bases between. The CDR3 has 14 amino acids. In germline, CDR1 is SGHNT, CDR2 YYREEE (reference sequence). CDR3 sequence: CASSLRRVEETQYF. The CDR3 nucleotides read TGTGCCAGCAGCTTGCGCAGGGTCGAAGAGACCCAGTACTTC.

The V gene is TRBV10-1, the J gene TRBJ2-3, with 7 bases that match TRBD2. This CDR3 has 14 amino acids. The germline CDR1 and CDR2 sequences are WNHNN and SYGVQD (reference sequence). The junction had 6 bases not matched to a gene; V was cut back by 7 bases and J by 2 bases. This CDR3 reads CASNGAGPTDTQYF. For the CDR3, the DNA is TGCGCCAGCAATGGAGCGGGGCCCACAGATACGCAGTATTTT.